This entry lists 21 T cell receptor beta chains sequenced from one sample in a study of cytomegalovirus exposure and HLA in healthy donors. The PCR made use of 60 Vbeta and 13 Jbeta primers. The data were produced by immunoSEQ multiplex PCR, yet TCRdb's version contains in-frame clones alone and is incomplete. Counted here are 180,000 or so clones, 75% to 90% occurring once; the ten biggest clones make up less than 1.5%. Material for sequencing was PBMCs. The source is a girl aged 10 to 17 in good health and CMV-seropositive.

This clone has only one observation. The chain has TRBV7-7 and TRBJ2-5; 8 positions agree with TRBD1. There are 12 residues in the CDR3. Germline loops: CDR1 SSHAT, CDR2 FNYEAQ (reference sequence). The CDR3 reads CAITTGAETQYF. The DNA of the CDR3 is TGTGCTATAACGACAGGGGCCGAGACCCAGTACTTC.

The chain has TRBV6-5 and TRBJ2-1, with 7 bases matching TRBD1. Per the germline V gene, CDR1 is MNHEY and CDR2 is SVGAGI. This CDR3 comprises 15 residues. V shed 4 bases and J 3 bases; nucleotides not matched to a gene: 6. The CDR3 region is CASSSDRFVYNEQFF. The CDR3 DNA reads as TGTGCCAGCAGTTCGGACAGGTTTGTCTACAATGAGCAGTTCTTC.

DNA of the CDR3: TGTGCCAGCAGTCCGCGGACTAGCGGGAGGAACAATGAGCAGTTCTTC. Its translation is CASSPRTSGRNNEQFF. The chain is built from TRBV6-6 and TRBJ2-1; TRBD2 agrees at 14 bases. Germline V CDR1 and CDR2: MNHNY, SVGAGI (reference sequence). Trimming cost V 5 bases and J 5 bases; bases outside gene matches: 5. CDR3 size: 16 residues.

This CDR3 is CASSGGGGLNYGYTF. In DNA, the CDR3 is TGTGCCAGCAGCGGGGGTGGCGGTCTGAACTATGGCTACACCTTC. This chain links TRBV6-6 with TRBJ1-2; maybe TRBD1 (5 bases). The CDR3 totals 15 residues. Trimming removed 6 bases at V and 2 bases at J, with 16 bases between. Germline-derived CDR1 and CDR2 are MNHNY and SVGAGI (reference sequence).

The chain has TRBV18 and TRBJ2-3, with 7 bases matching TRBD2. The CDR3 sequence is 15 residues long. Germline CDR1 is KGHSH and CDR2 is LQKENI. The V and J ends lost 3 bases and 2 bases, in that order; junction bases with no gene match: 5. The CDR3 spells CASSPKAGSTDTQYF. The CDR3 nucleotides are TGTGCCAGCTCACCGAAAGCGGGGTCCACAGATACGCAGTATTTT.

The rearrangement links TRBV6-1 to TRBJ1-3; possible D gene TRBD1, 6 bases. V lost 4 bases and J 0 bases, leaving 13 bases between the germline ends. Germline CDR1 reads MNHNS; CDR2 reads SASEGT. The CDR3 sequence is 16 residues long. The CDR3 sequence: CASSARTVLSGNTIYF. The CDR3 coding sequence is TGTGCCAGCAGTGCCCGGACAGTTCTCTCTGGAAACACCATATATTTT.

In the case of this clone: This sample also contains other DNA sequences that code for the same CDR3. The J gene is TRBJ1-2, the V gene TRBV5-4; 11 bases line up with TRBD1. The V and J ends lost 3 bases and 4 bases, in that order; junction bases with no gene match: 8. Germline V lookup: CDR1 SGHNT, CDR2 YYREEE (reference sequence). This CDR3 has 16 amino acids. CDR3 DNA sequence: TGTGCCAGCAGCTCAGGGACTGGACAGGGGGCCTATGGCTACACCTTC. The encoded protein is CASSSGTGQGAYGYTF.

The gene calls are TRBV2 and TRBJ2-1, with a weak D call TRBD2 (6 bases). The V end was cut by 8 bases, the J end by 8 bases, with 16 bases between. This CDR3 spans 13 amino acids. CDR1 is SNHLY, CDR2 FYNNEI, per germline. The CDR3 coding sequence is TGTGCCAGCGGGGAGGCTAGCTCCGATGAGCAGTTCTTC. Amino acid sequence: CASGEASSDEQFF.

J is TRBJ2-7 and V is TRBV29-1; D is uncertain. Germline lookup yields CDR1 SQVTM and CDR2 ANQGSEA. Trimming took 5 bases from V and 1 from J, leaving 6 bases between them. The CDR3 contains 11 residues. The CDR3 region is CSVRLSYEQYF. The CDR3 nucleotides are TGCAGCGTTCGACTTTCCTACGAGCAGTACTTC.

This clone was observed a handful of times. The gene calls are TRBV5-1 and TRBJ2-3, with a weak D call TRBD1 (6 bases). The CDR3 is made up of 15 amino acids. V was pared by 8 bases and J by 2 bases, with 18 bases between. Per the germline V gene, CDR1 is SGHRS and CDR2 is YFSETQ. The CDR3 DNA is TGCGCCAGTTCTGGGGGCTCTAGGACCACAGATACGCAGTATTTT. Its translation is CASSGGSRTTDTQYF.

In this sample, this clone turned up a few times. V usage is TRBV19 and J usage is TRBJ1-2; D unclear. V lost 3 bases and J lost 3, with 8 bases in between. CDR1 and CDR2 from the germline V gene are LNHDA and SQIVND (reference sequence). This CDR3 comprises 13 residues. The CDR3: CASSMTSDYGYTF. CDR3 in DNA: TGTGCCAGTAGTATGACATCGGACTATGGCTACACCTTC.

The rearrangement links TRBV10-3 to TRBJ1-2; D not certain. Germline values: CDR1 ENHRY, CDR2 SYGVKD. There are 12 residues in the CDR3. Trimming removed 4 bases from V and 6 bases from J, with 9 bases in between. In nucleotides, the CDR3 is TGTGCCATCAGTGCCGGGGTTGATGGCTACACCTTC. This translates into CAISAGVDGYTF.

This clone was counted a single time. DNA for the CDR3: TGTGCCAGCAGCTCTGACGAGGTTGACACGGGGGATCAGCCCCAGCATTTT. The encoded protein is CASSSDEVDTGDQPQHF. The chain couples TRBV7-9 to TRBJ1-5, with D tentatively TRBD1 (5 bases). This CDR3 has 17 amino acids. V was clipped by 4 bases and J by 5 bases, with 21 bases between them. Germline CDR1 SEHNR, CDR2 FQNEAQ (reference sequence). The full variable domain, its missing parts supplied by reference TRBV7-9 and TRBJ1-5, is DTGVSQNPRHKITKRGQNVTFRCDPISEHNRLYWYRQTLGQGPEFLTYFQNEAQLEKSRLLSDRFSAERPKGSFSTLEIQRTEQGDSAMYLCASSSDEVDTGDQPQHFGDGTRLSIL.

This chain uses TRBV14 with TRBJ2-2; D not certain. The length of the CDR3 is 15 residues. Germline lookup yields CDR1 SGHDN and CDR2 FVKESK. Trimming removed 0 bases from V and 3 bases from J, with 8 bases in between. The CDR3 spells CASSQDLGYTGELFF. DNA for the CDR3: TGTGCCAGCAGCCAAGATCTCGGGTACACCGGGGAGCTGTTTTTT.

The chain combines TRBV9 with TRBJ2-2, with 16 bases fitting TRBD2. The junction had 14 bases not matched to a gene; V was cut back by 2 bases and J by 1 base. Germline loops: CDR1 SGDLS, CDR2 YYNGEE. This CDR3 has 22 amino acids. CDR3 protein: CASSVRGLAGGPIPKNTGELFF. The CDR3 bases are TGTGCCAGCAGCGTCCGGGGACTAGCGGGAGGGCCGATTCCGAAGAACACCGGGGAGCTGTTTTTT. Supplemented by reference TRBV9 and TRBJ2-2, the full variable domain reads DSGVTQTPKHLITATGQRVTLRCSPRSGDLSVYWYQQSLDQGLQFLIQYYNGEERAKGNILERFSAQQFPDLHSELNLSSLELGDSALYFCASSVRGLAGGPIPKNTGELFFGEGSRLTVL.

The V gene is TRBV4-1, the J gene TRBJ2-1; D not resolved. Deletions cut 1 base from V and 6 bases from J, with 7 bases between. Germline V CDR1 and CDR2: MGHRA, YSYEKL. The CDR3 spans 13 residues. Written as DNA, the CDR3 is TGCGCCAGCAGCCAAGCTTTCGGCAATGAGCAGTTCTTC. This sequence encodes CASSQAFGNEQFF.

The rearrangement joins TRBV19 to TRBJ2-7; the D gene is possibly TRBD2 (5 bases). V was pared by 9 bases and J by 0 bases, with 12 bases between. There are 13 residues in the CDR3. In germline, CDR1 is LNHDA, CDR2 SQIVND (reference sequence). CDR3 DNA: TGTGCCAGCCAAAGCGGATACTCCTACGAGCAGTACTTC. Translation gives CASQSGYSYEQYF.

The rearrangement uses TRBV19 and TRBJ1-1, with D perhaps TRBD1 (6 bases). This CDR3 comprises 15 residues. Germline loops: CDR1 LNHDA, CDR2 SQIVND (reference sequence). V was clipped by 8 bases and J by 3 bases, with 19 bases between them. The CDR3 DNA follows: TGTGCCAGTCTGACAGGACCCGGACGGGACACTGAAGCTTTCTTT. Its protein product is CASLTGPGRDTEAFF.

The chain couples TRBV6-1 to TRBJ2-1, with 8 bases matching TRBD1. The germline CDR1 and CDR2 sequences are MNHNS and SASEGT. This CDR3 is 15 amino acids long. V trimming: 5 bases; J trimming: 4 bases; junction bases outside the gene matches: 7. CDR3 sequence (DNA): TGTGCCAGCAGTTTTGGGGGGACAGGTTACAATGAGCAGTTCTTC. This sequence encodes CASSFGGTGYNEQFF.

V usage is TRBV5-1 and J usage is TRBJ1-1; the D is unclear. CDR3 length: 12 residues. V lost 3 bases and J lost 6, with 9 bases in between. Germline V CDR1 and CDR2: SGHRS, YFSETQ. CDR3 nucleotide sequence: TGCGCCAGCAGCTCCGGGTGGGCTGAAGCTTTCTTT. Protein: CASSSGWAEAFF.

The V and J genes are TRBV15 and TRBJ2-3; 7 nucleotides match TRBD1. Trimming removed 0 bases from V and 3 bases from J; junction bases left unmatched: 6. Looked up from germline, CDR1 is LNHNV and CDR2 is YYDKDF (reference sequence). The CDR3 has 16 amino acids. For the CDR3, the DNA is TGTGCCACCAGCAGAGATCCGGGACAGCGGACAGATACGCAGTATTTT. Protein product: CATSRDPGQRTDTQYF.